Listed below are T cell receptor beta chains from one sample, sequenced in a study of T cells in Graves' hyperthyroidism and ophthalmopathy. TCRdb redid the calling of the multiplex PCR reads with MiXCR, one entry per CDR3 protein. This sample yields about 360,000 distinct CDR3 sequences, of which about 13% are seen a single time; around a tenth belongs to the top ten. The material sequenced was blood. These receptors were taken from a woman under 30 with Graves' hyperthyroidism. Each CDR3 is given with its conserved first and last residue. The D gene is left open where the match is weak. Size is stated for part of the rows, as once, few or many counts, or as a class when the clone is expanded.

few,TRBD2,TRBV28,TRBJ2-4,TGTGCCAGCAGTTTTAATCAGCGGGAAGCGGGAAACATTCAGTACTTC,CASSFNQREAGNIQYF
few,TRBD2,TRBV5-4,TRBJ2-1,TGTGCCAGCAGCTTGCGCGGGGGGGCGGATGAGCAGTTCTTC,CASSLRGGADEQFF
few,-,TRBV6-1,TRBJ2-1,TGTGCCAGCAGCATCACAAACAATGAGCAGTTCTTC,CASSITNNEQFF
many,-,TRBV5-1,TRBJ1-1,TGCGCCAGCAGCCCAATGATGAACACTGAAGCTTTCTTT,CASSPMMNTEAFF
few,TRBD2,TRBV6-1,TRBJ2-1,TGTGCCAGCAGTGTTTTAGCGGGGGGGAGCGAGCAGTTCTTC,CASSVLAGGSEQFF
many,-,TRBV15,TRBJ1-5,TGTGCCACCAGCAGAACTCAGGACAGCCATTATAGCAATCAGCCCCAGCATTTT,CATSRTQDSHYSNQPQHF
many,TRBD1,TRBV5-1,TRBJ1-1,TGCGCCAGCAGCCTGGGACAGGGATGGGCTTTCTTT,CASSLGQGWAFF
many,-,TRBV20-1,TRBJ2-3,TGCAGTGCTAGGGGTGGCGGGAAAACAGATACGCAGTATTTT,CSARGGGKTDTQYF
-,-,TRBV5-1,TRBJ1-1,TGCGCCAGCAGCTTGGCCGGGGGGCCCACTGAAGCTTTCTTT,CASSLAGGPTEAFF
many,-,TRBV6-2/TRBV6-3,TRBJ2-5,TGTGCCAGCAGTTACACCGAATACCAAGAGACCCAGTACTTC,CASSYTEYQETQYF
many,-,TRBV30,TRBJ2-5,TGTGCCTGGAGGGGAGTCGGGGAGACCCAGTACTTC,CAWRGVGETQYF
-,TRBD2,TRBV4-2,TRBJ2-2,TGTGCCAGCAGCCAACTTGGGTGGCCCAGCGGGAGAAGCACCGGGGAGCTGTTTTTT,CASSQLGWPSGRSTGELFF
few,-,TRBV5-4,TRBJ1-2,TGTGCCAGCAGCTTTGGACCGGCCTCTAACTATGGCTACACCTTC,CASSFGPASNYGYTF
many,TRBD2,TRBV7-9,TRBJ2-5,TGTGCCAGCAGCCCGAGACTAGCGGAGACCCAGTACTTC,CASSPRLAETQYF
many,-,TRBV25-1,TRBJ2-1,TGTGCCAGCAGTGCCCAACCGGGACCTGACAATGAGCAGTTCTTC,CASSAQPGPDNEQFF
-,-,TRBV7-2,TRBJ2-1,TGTGCCAGTAGTATTGGTGGCGGGCTTTACAATGAGCAGTTCTTC,CASSIGGGLYNEQFF
many,-,TRBV7-2,TRBJ2-7,TGTGCCAGCGGGACCCTCTCCTACGAGCAGTACTTC,CASGTLSYEQYF
many,-,TRBV6-2/TRBV6-3,TRBJ2-2,TGTGCCAGCAATCGTAGAGAGACCGGGGAGCTGTTTTTT,CASNRRETGELFF
-,TRBD1,TRBV27,TRBJ2-1,TGTGCCAGCAAAACACAGGGGGCGATTATTGACAATGAGCAGTTCTTC,CASKTQGAIIDNEQFF
few,-,TRBV29-1,TRBJ2-4,TGCAGCGCCACAGGGATATTAGCCAAAAACATTCAGTACTTC,CSATGILAKNIQYF
many,TRBD1,TRBV20-1,TRBJ2-7,TGCAGTGCTGCCTCAGGGACAGGGAGATCCTACGAGCAGTACTTC,CSAASGTGRSYEQYF
many,TRBD2,TRBV2,TRBJ2-2,TGTGCCAGCAGGCTGACTAGCGGAGCGAACACCGGGGAGCTGTTTTTT,CASRLTSGANTGELFF
many,-,TRBV20-1,TRBJ1-6,TGCAGTGCTAGACGTGACAGGCTTAATTCACCCCTCCACTTT,CSARRDRLNSPLHF
many,-,TRBV7-9,TRBJ2-1,TGTGCCAGCAGGCAGGGCTGGAGCAATGAGCAGTTCTTC,CASRQGWSNEQFF
many,TRBD1,TRBV5-1,TRBJ2-1,TGCGCCAGCAGCTTTGTACAGGGGGCCGGCAATGAGCAGTTCTTC,CASSFVQGAGNEQFF
many,TRBD2,TRBV4-2,TRBJ2-7,TGTGCCAGCAGCCAATGGGAGGGGCCCACCTACGAGCAGTACTTC,CASSQWEGPTYEQYF
-,TRBD2,TRBV19,TRBJ2-1,TGTGCCACCCATGGGCTAGCGGGAGGGGATAAGCAGTTCTTC,CATHGLAGGDKQFF
many,-,TRBV6-2/TRBV6-3,TRBJ2-3,TGTGCCAGCAGTTACTCGATCTTTGATACGCAGTATTTT,CASSYSIFDTQYF
-,-,TRBV28,TRBJ1-6,TGTGCCAGCAGTTTGAGTCGGTCGGGGCGTCCACACCTTAACTCCTATAATTCACCCCTCCACTTT,CASSLSRSGRPHLNSYNSPLHF
many,TRBD1,TRBV5-1,TRBJ2-7,TGCGCCAGCAGCCCCTCGGGACAGAGCTCCTACGAGCAGTACTTC,CASSPSGQSSYEQYF
-,TRBD2,TRBV4-2,TRBJ2-1,TGTGCCAGCAGCCAAGATCGGCTAGCGGGGGCCTACAATGAGCAGTTCTTC,CASSQDRLAGAYNEQFF
many,TRBD1,TRBV28,TRBJ1-2,TGTGCCAGCAGCCGAACTAGGACAGGGACTATTAACTATGGCTACACCTTC,CASSRTRTGTINYGYTF
many,TRBD1,TRBV4-1,TRBJ2-3,TGCGCCAGCAGCCTAGGGACAGGTTCTAGCACAGATACGCAGTATTTT,CASSLGTGSSTDTQYF
many,-,TRBV24-1,TRBJ2-3,TGTGCCACCAGTCACACAGTTGCAGATACGCAGTATTTT,CATSHTVADTQYF
few,-,TRBV12-3/TRBV12-4,TRBJ2-5,TGTGCCAGCAGACCAAAAGGTCAAGAGACCCAGTACTTC,CASRPKGQETQYF
-,TRBD2,TRBV9,TRBJ2-1,TGTGCCAGCAGCGTAGGGGGCGGGGGGATCAACAATGAGCAGTTCTTC,CASSVGGGGINNEQFF
many,-,TRBV20-1,TRBJ1-5,TGCAGTGCAATGACAGCCCACAATCAGCCCCAGCATTTT,CSAMTAHNQPQHF
few,-,TRBV27,TRBJ1-1,-,CASSTSGLEAFF
many,-,TRBV11-2,TRBJ2-7,TGTGCCAGCAGCTCCCATTACAGGTCCTACGAGCAGTACTTC,CASSSHYRSYEQYF
few,-,TRBV7-2,TRBJ1-5,TGTGCCAGCAGCCCAGTGGGCGGGGGAGAGCCCCAGCATTTT,CASSPVGGGEPQHF
many,TRBD2,TRBV27,TRBJ2-7,TGTGCCAGCAGTTTATCACTAGCGGGAGGTACCTACGAGCAGTACTTC,CASSLSLAGGTYEQYF
many,-,TRBV11-2,TRBJ2-7,TGTGCCAGCAGCTCAGTACGCGGGGACCCCTACGAGCAGTACTTC,CASSSVRGDPYEQYF
-,TRBD2,TRBV4-1,TRBJ2-3,TGCGCCAGCAGCCAAGGCCCTCCGGCGGGAGTAAGAGATACGCAGTATTTT,CASSQGPPAGVRDTQYF
many,TRBD1,TRBV28,TRBJ2-7,TGTGCCAGCAGCCGATCGGGACAGACCCACGAGCAGTACTTC,CASSRSGQTHEQYF
many,-,TRBV7-9,TRBJ2-1,TGTGCCAGCAGCTTAGACCCCGAGGGGGGGGGGAATGAGCAGTTCTTC,CASSLDPEGGGNEQFF
many,-,TRBV20-1,TRBJ1-4,TGCAGTGCTAGAGATTACAGGGATAATGAAAAACTGTTTTTT,CSARDYRDNEKLFF